This TCR beta chain came from a study of T cells in Graves' hyperthyroidism and ophthalmopathy. Findings and caveats of the study: From stable hyperthyroidism, ophthalmopathy was separated by a 13 V-J model. Median prediction lead before ophthalmopathy onset was roughly 6 months with the model.

CDR1 and CDR2 (germline): SEHNR, FQNEAQ (reference sequence). The CDR3 is made up of 16 amino acids. V lost 5 bases and J 0 bases, leaving 16 bases between the germline ends. This clonotype was counted at least ten times. Its antigen is unknown. RNA transcripts provided the source from which TCR beta CDR3 regions were amplified. The study used the HTBI primer set for a first-round RT-PCR of the TCR CDR3. TCRdb recomputed calls from the multiplex PCR reads with MiXCR, one row per CDR3 protein. The sample yields about 840,000 distinct CDR3 sequences, around 39% seen once. The diagnoses drew upon clinical symptoms, serum thyroxine and TRAb, thyroid ultrasound and orbital computed tomography.

The specimen sequenced was blood. This clonotype was obtained from a man between 18 and 29 years old with Graves' hyperthyroidism. The chain links TRBV7-9 to TRBJ1-1; possibly TRBD1 for D (6 bases). The DNA for the CDR3 is TGTGCCAGCAGCCCAGGGGAGGGTTTCGTGAACACTGAAGCTTTCTTT. Its protein is CASSPGEGFVNTEAFF.